These 16 T cell receptor beta chains were all obtained from the same sample, sequenced in a study of cytomegalovirus exposure and HLA in healthy donors. The PCR employed 60 Vbeta primers together with 13 Jbeta primers. Measured with immunoSEQ multiplex PCR; TCRdb has only the in-frame clones, and not every one. Among about 150,000 clones listed, roughly 90% were seen once. Sequenced: PBMCs. All receptors come from a woman younger than 35 in good health and CMV-seronegative.

The chain is built from TRBV9 and TRBJ1-1; the D gene is possibly TRBD1 (6 bases). Germline CDR1 and CDR2: SGDLS and YYNGEE. The V gene lost 3 bases and the J gene lost 11 bases, with 14 bases spanning the gap. CDR3 length equals 12 residues. As DNA, the CDR3 is TGTGCCAGCAGCGAGGGGGAGGGGGAGGCTTTCTTT. Translation gives CASSEGEGEAFF.

The chain combines TRBV7-8 with TRBJ2-5; TRBD2 matches at 7 bases. Germline loops: CDR1 SGHVS, CDR2 FQNEAQ. The trim removed 1 base at V and 4 bases at J, leaving 12 bases unmatched. This CDR3 has 17 residues. The DNA of the CDR3 is TGTGCCAGCAGCTTAGGGATTGAGGGAGGGACTGGAGAGACCCAGTACTTC. This sequence encodes CASSLGIEGGTGETQYF.

V and J are TRBV6-1 and TRBJ1-4; 7 bases map to TRBD1. CDR1 MNHNS and CDR2 SASEGT come from the germline V gene. The length of the CDR3 is 14 residues. With V trimmed by 7 bases and J by 8 bases, 10 bases remained unmatched. The CDR3 loop is CASTGQAGVEKLFF. DNA for the CDR3: TGTGCCAGCACCGGACAGGCCGGAGTGGAAAAACTGTTTTTT.

CDR3 region: CASSPRGFDEKLFF. The DNA of the CDR3 is TGTGCCAGCAGCCCCAGGGGGTTCGATGAAAAACTGTTTTTT. This chain uses TRBV7-2 with TRBJ1-4; 7 positions match TRBD1. The V gene end was trimmed by 5 bases and the J gene end by 6 bases; junction bases not matched to a gene: 6. This CDR3 spans 14 amino acids. Per germline, CDR1 SGHTA and CDR2 FQGNSA. Supplemented by reference TRBV7-2 and TRBJ1-4, the full variable domain reads GAGVSQSPSNKVTEKGKDVELRCDPISGHTALYWYRQSLGQGLEFLIYFQGNSAPDKSGLPSDRFSAERTGGSVSTLTIQRTQQEDSAVYLCASSPRGFDEKLFFGSGTQLSVL.

This chain uses TRBV2 with TRBJ2-7; 8 nucleotides agree with TRBD2. This CDR3 spans 14 amino acids. Looked up from germline, CDR1 is SNHLY and CDR2 is FYNNEI. V trimming: 9 bases; J trimming: 4 bases; junction bases outside the gene matches: 11. The CDR3 here is CASLGGAGNYEQYF. Written as DNA, the CDR3 is TGTGCCAGTCTCGGGGGGGCCGGGAATTACGAGCAGTACTTC.

The chain links TRBV7-9 to TRBJ2-2; 7 bases are a match to TRBD1. The CDR3 length is 16 residues. Germline assignment: CDR1 SEHNR and CDR2 FQNEAQ (reference sequence). J lost 1 base, V lost 5 bases, and 7 bases had no gene match. The CDR3 region is CASSPKRTGNTGELFF. The DNA of the CDR3 is TGTGCCAGCAGCCCGAAAAGGACAGGGAACACCGGGGAGCTGTTTTTT.

This chain links TRBV19 with TRBJ2-3; no reliable D call. Between the trimmed V and J ends, which lost 5 bases and 1 base, there was a span of 7 bases. CDR1 and CDR2 from the germline V gene are LNHDA and SQIVND (reference sequence). CDR3 size: 13 residues. The CDR3 DNA sequence: TGTGCCAGTAGTTGGCAGGGCACAGATACGCAGTATTTT. Translating it yields CASSWQGTDTQYF. Drawing the rest from reference TRBV19 and TRBJ2-3, the complete variable domain is DGGITQSPKYLFRKEGQNVTLSCEQNLNHDAMYWYRQDPGQGLRLIYYSQIVNDFQKGDIAEGYSVSREKKESFPLTVTSAQKNPTAFYLCASSWQGTDTQYFGPGTRLTVL.

The V gene is TRBV2, the J gene TRBJ2-5, with a possible D match to TRBD1 (5 bases). The CDR3 is 14 residues long. Trimming stripped 7 bases from V and 3 bases from J, with 15 bases between. Germline V lookup: CDR1 SNHLY, CDR2 FYNNEI. CDR3 in DNA: TGTGCCAGCATAGGGGCGACTGGCGAAGAGACCCAGTACTTC. It yields the protein CASIGATGEETQYF.

V is TRBV10-1 and J is TRBJ2-2; TRBD1 matches at 7 bases. CDR1 and CDR2 (germline): WNHNN, SYGVQD (reference sequence). Trimming removed 2 bases from V and 1 base from J; junction bases left unmatched: 1. The CDR3 is made up of 15 amino acids. CDR3 coding DNA: TGCGCCAGCAGTGAGGGACAGGTGAACACCGGGGAGCTGTTTTTT. As protein: CASSEGQVNTGELFF.

V is TRBV28 and J is TRBJ2-7; 9 bases match TRBD1. V dropped 3 bases and J dropped 5; count of bases not matched to a gene: 8. The CDR3 loop spans 15 amino acids. Germline V CDR1 and CDR2: MDHEN, SYDVKM. CDR3 DNA: TGTGCCAGCAGTTTGCCGGGACAGGGAAGACACGAGCAGTACTTC. Protein sequence: CASSLPGQGRHEQYF.

The chain uses TRBV5-4 and TRBJ1-1, with D possibly TRBD1 on 6 matching bases. The CDR3 loop spans 13 amino acids. From germline, CDR1 is SGHNT and CDR2 YYREEE (reference sequence). Trimming removed 2 bases at V and 3 bases at J, with 8 bases between. DNA of the CDR3: TGTGCCAGCAGCTTTGCAGGGGACACTGAAGCTTTCTTT. Protein sequence: CASSFAGDTEAFF.

The rearrangement uses TRBV11-2 and TRBJ2-3; no clear D. Trimming cost V 1 base and J 5 bases, with 10 bases left between them. Germline CDR1 is SGHAT and CDR2 is FQNNGV. The CDR3 covers 14 residues. The chain's CDR3 is CASSLVSRQDTQYF. The CDR3 coding sequence is TGTGCCAGCAGCTTAGTCTCCAGGCAAGATACGCAGTATTTT.

The chain recombines TRBV5-1 with TRBJ2-5, with a possible D match to TRBD2 (5 bases). The CDR3 runs 12 residues. Trimming took 1 base from V and 5 from J, leaving 6 bases between them. Germline CDR1 is SGHRS and CDR2 is YFSETQ. CDR3 coding DNA: TGCGCCAGCAGCTTGTCGGGGGAGACCCAGTACTTC. Its protein is CASSLSGETQYF.

The chain carries TRBV30 and TRBJ2-3, with 7 bases aligning to TRBD1. Trimming at V came to 4 bases and at J to 5 bases, leaving 9 bases not matched to a gene. This CDR3 is built from 14 residues. CDR1 and CDR2 from the germline V gene are GTSNPN and SVGIG (reference sequence). CDR3 in DNA: TGTGCCTGGAAGAATAGGGGGCTTGGAGATACGCAGTATTTT. Encoded protein: CAWKNRGLGDTQYF.

The chain uses TRBV28 and TRBJ1-1; TRBD1 matches 7 bases. Germline values: CDR1 MDHEN, CDR2 SYDVKM. Trimming at V came to 6 bases and at J to 6 bases, leaving 7 bases not matched to a gene. The CDR3 has 13 amino acids. CDR3 loop: CASSFTGAPEAFF. The CDR3 DNA sequence: TGTGCCAGCAGCTTTACAGGGGCTCCTGAAGCTTTCTTT.

Only a few counts were recorded for this clone. This chain uses TRBV6-4 with TRBJ2-3, with 11 bases that match TRBD2. Trimming took 3 bases from V and 4 from J; bases not matched to a gene: 3. The germline V gene encodes CDR1 MRHNA and CDR2 SNTAGT. The CDR3 loop spans 15 amino acids. The DNA of the CDR3 is TGTGCCAGCAGTGATGGGACTAGCGGCGCAGATACGCAGTATTTT. This gives the protein CASSDGTSGADTQYF.